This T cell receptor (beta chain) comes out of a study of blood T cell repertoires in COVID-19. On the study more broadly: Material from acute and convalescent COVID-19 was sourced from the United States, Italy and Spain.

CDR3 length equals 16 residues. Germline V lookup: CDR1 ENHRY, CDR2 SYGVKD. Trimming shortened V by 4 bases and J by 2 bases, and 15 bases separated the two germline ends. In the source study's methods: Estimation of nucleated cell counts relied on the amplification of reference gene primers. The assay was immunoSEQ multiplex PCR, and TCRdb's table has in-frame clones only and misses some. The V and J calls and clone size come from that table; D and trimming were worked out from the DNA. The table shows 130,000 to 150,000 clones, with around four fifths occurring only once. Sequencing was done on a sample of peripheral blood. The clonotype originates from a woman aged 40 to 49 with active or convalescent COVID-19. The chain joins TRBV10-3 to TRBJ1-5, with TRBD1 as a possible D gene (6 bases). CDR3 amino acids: CAISARGAKGNQPQHF. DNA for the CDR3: TGTGCCATCAGTGCCAGGGGCGCGAAGGGCAATCAGCCCCAGCATTTT.